The clone carrying this TCR beta chain appeared many times. The antigen remains undetermined. This specimen belongs to a study of spatial heterogeneity in lung cancer. Across the study: For tumor regions, TCR transcript counts showed a strong correlation with a T cell module score derived from matched bulk RNA-seq.

The time point here: sample taken at primary tumor resection. The 65 or so donors had untreated early-stage non-small cell lung cancer. Frozen PBMC, nontumor lung or tumor provided whole RNA, which was sequenced unsorted. This CDR3 comprises 17 residues. The V gene's germline CDR1 is LGHNA and CDR2 YSLEER. V was shortened by 4 bases and J by 0 bases, with 15 bases between the two germline ends. Study-wide results and limits: Counts of expanded alpha and beta TCRs within tumors tracked the tumor nonsynonymous mutation count.

A unique molecular identifier was carried by every single TCR cDNA molecule. TCRdb passed the 5' RACE reads through MiXCR, listing each CDR3 protein once. The sample holds about 29,000 distinct CDR3 sequences; more than 5.5% are singletons and the top ten take approximately 23%. This TCR was sampled from a male donor with early-stage non-small cell lung cancer. The chain has TRBV4-3 and TRBJ1-4; D not certain. The sample here was lung tumor tissue, taken at surgery. CDR3 loop: CASSRALTTATNEKLFF. As DNA, the CDR3 is TGCGCCAGCAGCCGAGCCCTCACGACGGCAACTAATGAAAAACTGTTTTTT.